Presented here are 23 T cell receptor beta chains from one specimen sequenced in a study of T-cell memory formation after mild COVID-19. TCRdb re-analysed the 5' RACE reads in MiXCR, keeping a single row per CDR3 protein. Among about 400,000 distinct CDR3 sequences listed, around 17% were seen once. Sequenced sample: PBMCs or a T cell subset sorted from them (not recorded which). The receptors were sampled from a man between 18 and 35 years old who had mild COVID-19 (a few samples of this study predate the infection). Cell type and time point are not known.

The chain carries TRBV25-1 and TRBJ2-1, with a possible D match to TRBD2 (6 bases). The CDR3 extends over 14 amino acids. Trimming removed 7 bases from V and 4 bases from J, with 14 bases in between. Germline V lookup: CDR1 MGHDK, CDR2 SYGVNS. This chain's CDR3 is CASTVSGGYNEQFF. CDR3 bases: TGTGCCAGCACTGTATCCGGGGGTTACAATGAGCAGTTCTTC.

The chain combines TRBV7-2 with TRBJ1-2; a possible D gene is TRBD1 (5 bases). This CDR3 has 15 residues. V gave up 2 bases and J gave up 4 bases, with 14 bases separating them. Germline loops: CDR1 SGHTA, CDR2 FQGNSA. CDR3 in DNA: TGTGCCAGCAGCTTAAGGGACGGGAGCCCCTATGGCTACACCTTC. It yields the protein CASSLRDGSPYGYTF.

This chain connects TRBV20-1 to TRBJ2-3; D not certain. CDR1 is DFQATT, CDR2 SNEGSKA, per germline (reference sequence). There are 11 residues in the CDR3. Trimming took off 3 bases at V and 11 bases at J, with 12 bases between the two ends. As DNA, the CDR3 is TGCAGTGCTAGTTCCCCGGGTGGGCAGTATTTT. This sequence encodes CSASSPGGQYF.

The chain employs TRBV4-1 and TRBJ1-5, with D perhaps TRBD1 (5 bases). V lost 4 bases and J 5 bases, leaving 18 bases between the germline ends. CDR1 is MGHRA, CDR2 YSYEKL, per germline. The CDR3 has 16 amino acids. CDR3 amino acids: CASSPGGVRGHQPQHF. CDR3 bases: TGCGCCAGCAGCCCCGGGGGTGTAAGGGGCCATCAGCCCCAGCATTTT.

In its sample, this clonotype was seen a few times. The rearrangement uses TRBV27 and TRBJ1-1; D is possibly TRBD1 (5 bases). This CDR3 contains 15 residues. Trimming shortened V by 1 base and J by 4 bases, and 13 bases separated the two germline ends. Looked up from germline, CDR1 is MNHEY and CDR2 is SMNVEV (reference sequence). The CDR3 bases are TGTGCCAGCAGTTTATTTGCTGGGGGGGGCACTGAAGCTTTCTTT. Residues: CASSLFAGGGTEAFF.

The CDR3 sequence is CASSLGVSSTYEQYF. The CDR3 DNA reads TGTGCCAGCAGCTTGGGGGTCAGCTCCACCTACGAGCAGTACTTC. This chain uses TRBV5-4 with TRBJ2-7; D not certain. Germline V gene sequence: CDR1 SGHNT, CDR2 YYREEE (reference sequence). The CDR3 runs 15 residues. With 0 bases removed from V and 2 bases from J, the gap between germline ends came to 12 bases.

The chain has TRBV18 and TRBJ1-3; D is uncertain. This CDR3 is 15 amino acids long. Germline CDR1 reads KGHSH; CDR2 reads LQKENI. Trimming stripped 2 bases from V and 0 bases from J, with 8 bases between. This CDR3 is CASSPLSASGNTIYF. The CDR3 DNA is TGTGCCAGCTCACCATTATCAGCCTCTGGAAACACCATATATTTT.

The rearrangement links TRBV7-6 to TRBJ2-2, with 10 bases fitting TRBD1. CDR3 length: 15 amino acids. Looked up from germline, CDR1 is SGHVS and CDR2 is FNYEAQ. Germline trimming cut 6 bases from V and 7 bases from J; bases unmatched to any gene: 8. The CDR3 is CASRLNRDRGGELFF. CDR3 DNA sequence: TGTGCCAGCAGGTTGAACCGGGACAGGGGCGGGGAGCTGTTTTTT.

This clonotype was seen a few times. The rearrangement joins TRBV6-5 to TRBJ2-1; TRBD1 agrees at 7 bases. CDR3 size: 15 residues. Per germline, CDR1 MNHEY and CDR2 SVGAGI. The ends lost 7 bases at V and 4 bases at J; junction bases unmatched: 10. The CDR3 DNA sequence: TGTGCCAGCAAGCGCCAAAGGGGGCCTTACAATGAGCAGTTCTTC. It is translated as CASKRQRGPYNEQFF.

The chain joins TRBV10-2 to TRBJ1-4; weak D call: TRBD1 (5 bases). Germline CDR1 and CDR2: WSHSY and SAAADI. The CDR3 is 12 residues long. Trimming removed 4 bases from V and 8 bases from J, with 8 bases in between. Here the CDR3 DNA reads TGCGCCAGCAGTGGAGGGGCGGAAAAACTGTTTTTT. Translation gives CASSGGAEKLFF.

This clonotype was observed a few times. The V gene is TRBV12-3 or TRBV12-4, the J gene TRBJ1-1; D possibly corresponds to TRBD1 (5 bases). V lost 6 bases, J lost 4 bases, and 12 bases lay in between. CDR3 length: 13 amino acids. The CDR3 sequence: CASRPQGSTEAFF. CDR3 sequence (DNA): TGTGCCAGCAGGCCTCAGGGTAGCACTGAAGCTTTCTTT.

The V and J genes are TRBV30 and TRBJ2-1; tentatively, D is TRBD2 (6 bases). Trimming cost V 4 bases and J 1 base, with 29 bases left between them. The CDR3 covers 20 residues. Germline values: CDR1 GTSNPN, CDR2 SVGIG (reference sequence). CDR3 amino acids: CAWKLNHAPLAGWSYNEQFF. In DNA form, the CDR3 reads TGTGCCTGGAAATTAAACCACGCCCCTCTGGCGGGGTGGTCCTACAATGAGCAGTTCTTC.

This clonotype was detected ten times or more. V gene TRBV11-3 combines with J gene TRBJ2-1, with 7 bases matching TRBD1. This CDR3 has 15 residues. The J segment lost 5 bases and the V segment lost 1 base, leaving 5 bases of the junction unmatched. Germline assignment: CDR1 SGHNT and CDR2 YENEEA. The CDR3 sequence: CASSLGGTANNEQFF. CDR3 coding DNA: TGTGCCAGCAGCTTAGGGGGGACAGCAAACAATGAGCAGTTCTTC. The full variable domain, rest sourced from reference TRBV11-3 and TRBJ2-1, is EAGVVQSPRYKIIEKKQPVAFWCNPISGHNTLYWYLQNLGQGPELLIRYENEEAVDDSQLPKDRFSAERLKGVDSTLKIQPAELGDSAVYLCASSLGGTANNEQFFGPGTRLTVL.

This chain connects TRBV9 to TRBJ1-2, with D maybe TRBD1 (5 bases). This CDR3 has 15 amino acids. V was shortened by 4 bases and J by 3 bases, with 16 bases between the two germline ends. The germline gives CDR1 SGDLS, CDR2 YYNGEE. The CDR3 spells CASSPQEGRYYGYTF. DNA for the CDR3: TGTGCCAGCAGCCCGCAGGAGGGACGGTACTATGGCTACACCTTC.

The table lists this clonotype with a few counts. The V gene is TRBV27, the J gene TRBJ1-5; a weak D match, TRBD1 (6 bases). V was pared by 3 bases and J by 6 bases, with 9 bases between. The germline gives CDR1 MNHEY, CDR2 SMNVEV (reference sequence). The CDR3 totals 13 residues. CDR3 nucleotide sequence: TGTGCCAGCAGTTTCCGGGGGCCTCAGCCCCAGCATTTT. Its protein is CASSFRGPQPQHF.

This clonotype was found a few times. CDR3: CASSRGQSTDTQYF. In DNA form, the CDR3 reads TGTGCCAGCAGTCGAGGACAGAGCACAGATACGCAGTATTTT. This chain connects TRBV6-5 to TRBJ2-3, with D possibly matching TRBD1 (6 bases). V was pared by 5 bases and J by 0 bases, with 9 bases between. In germline, CDR1 is MNHEY, CDR2 SVGAGI. This CDR3 comprises 14 residues.

This clonotype was counted many times. This rearrangement joins TRBV12-3 or TRBV12-4 to TRBJ2-3, with 9 bases matching TRBD2. With V trimmed by 4 bases and J by 1 base, 3 bases remained unmatched. The CDR3 sequence is 15 residues long. CDR3 coding DNA: TGTGCCAGCAGTTCAGTAGCGGGGGGCACAGATACGCAGTATTTT. It translates to CASSSVAGGTDTQYF.

The rearrangement links TRBV5-1 to TRBJ2-5; 7 nucleotides agree with TRBD1. The CDR3 runs 14 residues. The V segment lost 4 bases and the J segment 0 bases; nucleotides outside the gene matches: 3. The germline gives CDR1 SGHRS, CDR2 YFSETQ. CDR3 sequence: CASSTQGNQETQYF. For the CDR3, the DNA is TGCGCCAGCAGCACACAGGGGAACCAAGAGACCCAGTACTTC.

This clonotype appeared a few times. The rearrangement joins TRBV7-9 to TRBJ1-1; 9 bases agree with TRBD1. V shed 4 bases and J 6 bases; nucleotides not matched to a gene: 12. CDR3 length: 16 residues. The germline gives CDR1 SEHNR, CDR2 FQNEAQ (reference sequence). The CDR3 coding sequence is TGTGCCAGCAGCTGGTCAACAGGGGGCGTGAGGCCTGAAGCTTTCTTT. This translates into CASSWSTGGVRPEAFF.

This clonotype was counted only a few times. The V and J genes are TRBV4-1 and TRBJ2-3, with D perhaps given as TRBD1 or TRBD2 (5 bases each). Between the trimmed V and J ends, which lost 5 bases and 5 bases, there was a span of 23 bases. From germline, CDR1 is MGHRA and CDR2 YSYEKL. The CDR3 runs to 17 residues. The CDR3 DNA follows: TGCGCCAGCAGCTACCAGGGCCCCGGGGCCCTCAGAGATACGCAGTATTTT. Encoded protein: CASSYQGPGALRDTQYF.

Only a few counts were recorded for this clonotype. J is TRBJ1-2 and V is TRBV29-1; perhaps TRBD1 as D (5 bases). Germline V gene lookup returns CDR1 SQVTM and CDR2 ANQGSEA. The CDR3 runs 16 residues. Trimming took 3 bases from V and 2 from J, leaving 19 bases between them. The CDR3 DNA is TGCAGCGTTGAGGCGCGGGGGATCCGGTTAAACTATGGCTACACCTTC. Translating it yields CSVEARGIRLNYGYTF.

A few counts support this clonotype. The V call is TRBV30, the J call TRBJ2-7, with 7 bases aligning to TRBD2. The germline V gene encodes CDR1 GTSNPN and CDR2 SVGIG (reference sequence). With V trimmed by 3 bases and J by 2 bases, 7 bases remained unmatched. The CDR3 has 14 residues. The CDR3 sequence is CAWRGREKAYEQYF. The DNA for the CDR3 is TGTGCCTGGAGGGGGCGGGAGAAAGCCTACGAGCAGTACTTC.

This clonotype occurred a few times. The chain recombines TRBV20-1 with TRBJ2-3; 8 positions match TRBD1. Per germline, CDR1 DFQATT and CDR2 SNEGSKA (reference sequence). The V segment lost 1 base and the J segment 4 bases; nucleotides outside the gene matches: 4. There are 14 residues in the CDR3. DNA of the CDR3: TGCAGTGCTAGAGGGACAGGGTACGCAGATACGCAGTATTTT. Protein: CSARGTGYADTQYF.